A single sample is the source of the 26 T cell receptor beta chains below, sequenced in a study of Graves' ophthalmopathy and Graves' hyperthyroidism (dated by TCRdb to between 2017 and 2018). Instrument on record: Illumina HiSeq 2000. For repertoire sequencing, the TCR beta CDR3 regions were amplified from RNA transcripts. The first round was an RT-PCR using HTBI primers with the Qiagen OneStep RT-PCR kit, and this first round was followed by a second-round multiplex PCR, then size selection and purification. TCRdb applied fastp at Q25 and MiXCR to the public reads, then kept only in-frame beta chains. Rows with a matching CDR3 protein are joined into one entry that keeps the most common DNA and genes. For this sample the table gives about 400,000 distinct CDR3 sequences, of which around 17% were detected only once. The top ten clones comprise roughly 1.4% of the sample. Specimen: peripheral blood. These receptors were collected from a woman between 18 and 29 years old with Graves' ophthalmopathy. Donor details come from another sample of the same person, matched by shared clones.

This clonotype was seen repeatedly, ten times or more. The V call is TRBV5-6, the J call TRBJ2-5; D unclear. Deletions cut 4 bases from V and 2 bases from J, with 12 bases between. Per germline, CDR1 SGHDT and CDR2 YYEEEE. This CDR3 comprises 14 residues. Here the CDR3 DNA reads TGTGCCAGCAGCCCGGGTGCAGCGCAAGAGACCCAGTACTTC. Its translation: CASSPGAAQETQYF.

At least ten counts were recorded for this clonotype. The chain is built from TRBV29-1 and TRBJ2-7; weak D call: TRBD1 (5 bases). This CDR3 is 12 amino acids long. Germline CDR1 reads SQVTM; CDR2 reads ANQGSEA. Trimming took 5 bases from V and 7 from J, leaving 15 bases between them. In nucleotides, the CDR3 is TGCAGCGTTCAGGCGGCAGGGTGGGAGCAGTACTTC. It specifies CSVQAAGWEQYF.

This clonotype was counted at least ten times. In DNA, the CDR3 is TGTGCCAGCAGTCCACTCGGGCCGCGACTCGCAGAGACCCAGTACTTC. This gives the protein CASSPLGPRLAETQYF. The V and J genes are TRBV12-3 or TRBV12-4 and TRBJ2-5; D call uncertain. The length of the CDR3 is 16 residues. The ends were cut back, 5 bases at V and 4 bases at J, with 20 bases in the middle.

The chain has TRBV6-2 or TRBV6-3 and TRBJ2-5, with D possibly being TRBD1 or TRBD2 (6 bases each). The V end lost 10 bases, the J end lost 2 bases, and 23 bases lay between the germline ends. The CDR3 has 16 residues. Looked up from germline, CDR1 is MNHEY and CDR2 is SVGEGT. Here the CDR3 reads CATLVDTGTEQETQYF. CDR3 nucleotides: TGTGCCACCCTAGTCGACACAGGGACTGAACAAGAGACCCAGTACTTC.

The V and J genes are TRBV27 and TRBJ2-2; no definite D call. V dropped 6 bases and J dropped 5 bases, with 10 bases sitting between them. The CDR3 totals 13 residues. The germline V gene has CDR1 MNHEY and CDR2 SMNVEV (reference sequence). This CDR3 reads CASSRPGTGELFF. The DNA for the CDR3 is TGTGCCAGCAGCCGACCTGGAACCGGGGAGCTGTTTTTT.

At least ten counts were recorded for this clonotype. This rearrangement joins TRBV12-3 or TRBV12-4 to TRBJ2-2; tentatively, D is TRBD2 (5 bases). V dropped 6 bases and J dropped 4 bases, with 18 bases sitting between them. This CDR3 region has 16 residues. The CDR3 bases are TGTGCCAGCAGGGCGGCGGAGGTGGTTCGCACCGGGGAGCTGTTTTTT. The encoded protein is CASRAAEVVRTGELFF.

This clonotype was observed many times. One end of the junction is discordant with germline, which a read error may explain. The DNA of the CDR3 is TGTGCCGGCAGTTTGGGATACTTTGGAGGGGAGACCCAGTACTTC. Translation gives CAGSLGYFGGETQYF. The rearrangement uses TRBV6-2 or TRBV6-3 and TRBJ2-5; D possibly corresponds to TRBD2 (6 bases). This CDR3 contains 15 residues. Germline V gene lookup returns CDR1 MNHEY and CDR2 SVGEGT.

The CDR3 DNA follows: TGTGCCAGCAGGGGTCCGGGTCTTACCTACGAGCAGTACTTC. Translated, it gives CASRGPGLTYEQYF. The chain recombines TRBV28 with TRBJ2-7, with no clear D. From germline, CDR1 is MDHEN and CDR2 SYDVKM. Trimming took off 6 bases at V and 2 bases at J, with 14 bases between the two ends. The CDR3 is made up of 14 amino acids.

The rearrangement uses TRBV6-1 and TRBJ1-3; no definite D call. The CDR3 has 12 residues. V was pared by 7 bases and J by 2 bases, with 6 bases between. The germline V gene has CDR1 MNHNS and CDR2 SASEGT. The CDR3 protein is CASMSTGNTIYF. CDR3 DNA: TGTGCCAGCATGTCAACTGGAAACACCATATATTTT.

This clonotype was recorded at least ten times. This sequence joins TRBV19 and TRBJ1-1, with 10 bases fitting TRBD1. Germline values: CDR1 LNHDA, CDR2 SQIVND (reference sequence). The CDR3 has 16 amino acids. Germline trimming cut 1 base from V and 3 bases from J; bases unmatched to any gene: 5. CDR3 nucleotide sequence: TGTGCCAGTAGTATAGGACAGGGGGCGCCCCACACTGAAGCTTTCTTT. Its translation is CASSIGQGAPHTEAFF.

This clonotype occurred many times. The chain uses TRBV19 and TRBJ2-2, with D perhaps TRBD1 or TRBD2 (5 bases each). Trimming took 8 bases from V and 1 from J, leaving 17 bases between them. The CDR3 contains 16 residues. Germline assignment: CDR1 LNHDA and CDR2 SQIVND (reference sequence). The CDR3 region is CASYTSGTVNTGELFF. CDR3 DNA sequence: TGTGCCAGTTACACTTCCGGGACCGTGAACACCGGGGAGCTGTTTTTT. Full variable domain (rest looked up from reference TRBV19 and TRBJ2-2): DGGITQSPKYLFRKEGQNVTLSCEQNLNHDAMYWYRQDPGQGLRLIYYSQIVNDFQKGDIAEGYSVSREKKESFPLTVTSAQKNPTAFYLCASYTSGTVNTGELFFGEGSRLTVL.

This clonotype was counted at least ten times. CDR3 nucleotide sequence: TGCAGTGCTACTCATAGCGGGAGGGGCACCGGGGAGCTGTTTTTT. Translation: CSATHSGRGTGELFF. The rearrangement joins TRBV20-1 to TRBJ2-2, with 11 bases lining up with TRBD2. The CDR3 extends over 15 amino acids. Per the germline V gene, CDR1 is DFQATT and CDR2 is SNEGSKA (reference sequence). The ends lost 4 bases at V and 4 bases at J; junction bases unmatched: 5.

In its sample, this clonotype was seen many times. This chain links TRBV19 with TRBJ2-5; perhaps D is TRBD1 or TRBD2 (6 bases each). Germline V gene data show CDR1 as LNHDA and CDR2 as SQIVND (reference sequence). The ends were cut back, 7 bases at V and 5 bases at J, with 17 bases in the middle. The length of the CDR3 is 14 residues. The CDR3 nucleotides are TGTGCCAGTAACGACGGGGGCCCCCCGGAGACCCAGTACTTC. Encoded protein: CASNDGGPPETQYF. Full variable domain (remainder filled in from reference TRBV19 and TRBJ2-5): DGGITQSPKYLFRKEGQNVTLSCEQNLNHDAMYWYRQDPGQGLRLIYYSQIVNDFQKGDIAEGYSVSREKKESFPLTVTSAQKNPTAFYLCASNDGGPPETQYFGPGTRLLVL.

The table lists this clonotype with many counts. The chain joins TRBV27 to TRBJ1-2; D ambiguous. This CDR3 region has 13 residues. V lost 6 bases and J lost 2, with 10 bases in between. Germline V lookup: CDR1 MNHEY, CDR2 SMNVEV (reference sequence). The CDR3 sequence is CASRPGLNYGYTF. CDR3 in DNA: TGTGCCAGCAGACCAGGACTAAACTATGGCTACACCTTC.

The CDR3 sequence: CASSWGLGQPQHF. CDR3 DNA sequence: TGTGCCAGCAGTTGGGGGCTCGGTCAGCCCCAGCATTTT. The chain combines TRBV6-5 with TRBJ1-5; a weak D match, TRBD1 (6 bases). Trimming cost V 4 bases and J 6 bases, with 10 bases left between them. Per germline, CDR1 MNHEY and CDR2 SVGAGI. This CDR3 has 13 amino acids.

The table lists this clonotype with many counts. V gene TRBV7-2 combines with J gene TRBJ1-3, with D tentatively TRBD1 (5 bases). The CDR3 totals 15 residues. Germline CDR1 is SGHTA and CDR2 is FQGNSA. Trimming removed 5 bases at V and 0 bases at J, with 11 bases between. CDR3 loop: CASSVGVNSGNTIYF. CDR3 nucleotides: TGTGCCAGCAGCGTGGGGGTCAACTCTGGAAACACCATATATTTT.

This clonotype was seen many times. V gene TRBV28 combines with J gene TRBJ1-1; D is ambiguous. Trimming took off 6 bases at V and 2 bases at J, with 13 bases between the two ends. The CDR3 covers 14 residues. Germline assignment: CDR1 MDHEN and CDR2 SYDVKM. The CDR3 DNA is TGTGCCAGCAGCTTAGGAGGGTCAAACACTGAAGCTTTCTTT. It specifies CASSLGGSNTEAFF. The whole variable domain, filled in from reference TRBV28 and TRBJ1-1, reads DVKVTQSSRYLVKRTGEKVFLECVQDMDHENMFWYRQDPGLGLRLIYFSYDVKMKEKGDIPEGYSVSREKKERFSLILESASTNQTSMYLCASSLGGSNTEAFFGQGTRLTVV.

This clonotype was seen ten or more times. The V gene is TRBV4-2, the J gene TRBJ2-2; D gene uncertain. V was pared by 0 bases and J by 6 bases, with 5 bases between. In germline, CDR1 is LGHNA, CDR2 YNFKEQ. CDR3 size: 13 residues. This chain's CDR3 is CASSQDRSGELFF. CDR3 nucleotides: TGTGCCAGCAGCCAAGATCGTTCCGGGGAGCTGTTTTTT.

This clonotype was picked up many times. CDR3 loop: CASSPLGTGVGGELFF. Here the CDR3 DNA reads TGTGCCAGCAGTCCCCTCGGGACAGGGGTGGGCGGGGAGCTGTTTTTT. The J gene is TRBJ2-2, the V gene TRBV12-3 or TRBV12-4; TRBD1 agrees at 10 bases. The CDR3 has 16 residues. The trim removed 5 bases at V and 7 bases at J, leaving 10 bases unmatched.

At least ten counts were recorded for this clonotype. This sequence joins TRBV28 and TRBJ1-5; D is unresolved. The CDR3 consists of 16 residues. Germline loops: CDR1 MDHEN, CDR2 SYDVKM. Trimming pared 7 bases from V and 4 bases from J, leaving 20 bases between. CDR3 DNA: TGTGCCAGCACTCTCACGCCGGGCCACGCGAATCAGCCCCAGCATTTT. Residues: CASTLTPGHANQPQHF.

This clonotype was found many times. The chain joins TRBV6-5 to TRBJ1-2, with D tentatively TRBD1 (5 bases). Germline-derived CDR1 and CDR2 are MNHEY and SVGAGI. Trimming pared 0 bases from V and 1 base from J, leaving 18 bases between. This CDR3 comprises 18 residues. In nucleotides, the CDR3 is TGTGCCAGCAGTTACTCGGGGGTCCGACCCGCTAATAACTATGGCTACACCTTC. Its translation: CASSYSGVRPANNYGYTF.

This clonotype was seen many times. This chain links TRBV7-9 with TRBJ1-1; no reliable D call. Germline CDR1 reads SEHNR; CDR2 reads FQNEAQ (reference sequence). There are 14 residues in the CDR3. Trimming took 1 base from V and 3 from J, leaving 9 bases between them. The CDR3 DNA reads TGTGCCAGCAGCTTAGACGGCTGGGACACTGAAGCTTTCTTT. Encoded protein: CASSLDGWDTEAFF.

This clonotype was detected ten times or more. This chain connects TRBV30 to TRBJ1-1; tentatively, D is TRBD1 (6 bases). CDR3 length: 12 residues. Trimming left V 1 base short and J 3 bases short, with 6 bases between. Per germline, CDR1 GTSNPN and CDR2 SVGIG (reference sequence). This CDR3 reads CAWSDRDTEAFF. As DNA, the CDR3 is TGTGCCTGGAGTGACAGGGACACTGAAGCTTTCTTT. The complete variable domain, with remaining parts taken from reference TRBV30 and TRBJ1-1, reads SQTIHQWPATLVQPVGSPLSLECTVEGTSNPNLYWYRQAAGRGLQLLFYSVGIGQISSEVPQNLSASRPQDRQFILSSKKLLLSDSGFYLCAWSDRDTEAFFGQGTRLTVV.

The chain's CDR3 is CASTAGGGSYEQYF. The CDR3 nucleotides read TGTGCCAGCACGGCAGGGGGCGGCTCCTACGAGCAGTACTTC. The chain links TRBV6-2 or TRBV6-3 to TRBJ2-7; 8 positions match TRBD1. Germline CDR1 reads MNHEY; CDR2 reads SVGEGT. V lost 7 bases to trimming and J lost 0 bases; unmatched junction nucleotides: 5. The CDR3 contains 14 residues.

This clonotype has ten or more counts. The chain couples TRBV20-1 to TRBJ1-2; 8 nucleotides agree with TRBD1. V dropped 0 bases and J dropped 0; count of bases not matched to a gene: 3. The germline gives CDR1 DFQATT, CDR2 SNEGSKA (reference sequence). The CDR3 is 15 amino acids. The CDR3 spells CSARDPDRANYGYTF. Written as DNA, the CDR3 is TGCAGTGCTAGAGACCCGGACAGGGCTAACTATGGCTACACCTTC.

This clonotype was seen repeatedly, ten times or more. This chain connects TRBV12-3 or TRBV12-4 to TRBJ2-1, with 9 bases lining up with TRBD1. The V gene end was trimmed by 5 bases and the J gene end by 4 bases; junction bases not matched to a gene: 6. This CDR3 region has 15 residues. The DNA of the CDR3 is TGTGCCAGCAGTCCCCGGGACAGGGCATACAATGAGCAGTTCTTC. It specifies CASSPRDRAYNEQFF.